This TCR beta chain was observed in a study of T-cell reconstitution after alpha-beta-depleted transplantation in children. V gave up 5 bases and J gave up 6 bases; unmatched junction bases: 6. The CDR3 spans 15 residues. Germline CDR1 reads SGHTA; CDR2 reads FQGTGA. Study results and limitations: The origin of high day-60 TCRbeta diversity in some patients lay in surviving recipient T cells and thymic progenitors. Approximately two months post-transplant, alpha-beta T cells reportedly originated from several hundred expanded graft clones. Among T cells one year after transplant, newly produced cells accounted for most counts and diversity.

Unique molecular identifiers were used in preparing the TCRbeta library. TCRdb analysed the PCR reads with MiXCR anew, one entry per CDR3 protein. The top ten clones hold around 17% of a sample with more than 85,000 distinct CDR3 sequences, approximately 8% of them seen once. This clonotype was detected only a few times. Its cognate antigen is unknown. The sequence was obtained from a boy between 2 and 10 years old with acute lymphoblastic leukemia, due to receive a stem cell transplant. V is TRBV7-3 and J is TRBJ2-2, with 10 bases aligning to TRBD2. The sequencing here drew on PBMCs, taken before TCRalphabeta/CD19-depleted stem cell transplant. In DNA form, the CDR3 reads TGTGCCAGCAGCCAAGCGGGGGGGTCGGCCGGGGAGCTGTTTTTT. Translated, it gives CASSQAGGSAGELFF. The full variable domain, in which reference TRBV7-3 and TRBJ2-2 provide the parts outside the CDR3, is GAGVSQTPSNKVTEKGKYVELRCDPISGHTALYWYRQSLGQGPEFLIYFQGTGAADDSGLPNDRFFAVRPEGSVSTLKIQRTERGDSAVYLCASSQAGGSAGELFFGEGSRLTVL.